This TCR beta chain was identified during a study of CD8 T cells in ankylosing spondylitis. The V end was cut by 4 bases, the J end by 3 bases, with 20 bases between. Germline V gives CDR1 SGHDT, CDR2 YYEEEE. The CDR3 length is 17 residues. MiXCR, run by TCRdb on the 5' RACE reads, gives a single entry per CDR3 protein. The top ten hold over 12% of the sample, which has approximately 140,000 distinct CDR3 sequences, 44% seen once. Turning to this clonotype: The antigen is unknown.

Study-level results: Significant enrichment of disease-linked clones was reportedly seen in matched ankylosing spondylitis synovial fluid. What seemed typical of ankylosing spondylitis blood was a TCR beta motif built from several highly homologous variants.

The material sequenced was synovial fluid, either unsorted or a sorted T cell fraction (not recorded which). The sequence was collected from a male donor with ankylosing spondylitis. V is TRBV5-6 and J is TRBJ1-5, with TRBD1 as a possible D gene (5 bases). CDR3 region: CASSPKGPRLDNQPQHF. CDR3 DNA: TGTGCCAGCAGCCCCAAGGGACCTCGCCTAGACAATCAGCCCCAGCATTTT.